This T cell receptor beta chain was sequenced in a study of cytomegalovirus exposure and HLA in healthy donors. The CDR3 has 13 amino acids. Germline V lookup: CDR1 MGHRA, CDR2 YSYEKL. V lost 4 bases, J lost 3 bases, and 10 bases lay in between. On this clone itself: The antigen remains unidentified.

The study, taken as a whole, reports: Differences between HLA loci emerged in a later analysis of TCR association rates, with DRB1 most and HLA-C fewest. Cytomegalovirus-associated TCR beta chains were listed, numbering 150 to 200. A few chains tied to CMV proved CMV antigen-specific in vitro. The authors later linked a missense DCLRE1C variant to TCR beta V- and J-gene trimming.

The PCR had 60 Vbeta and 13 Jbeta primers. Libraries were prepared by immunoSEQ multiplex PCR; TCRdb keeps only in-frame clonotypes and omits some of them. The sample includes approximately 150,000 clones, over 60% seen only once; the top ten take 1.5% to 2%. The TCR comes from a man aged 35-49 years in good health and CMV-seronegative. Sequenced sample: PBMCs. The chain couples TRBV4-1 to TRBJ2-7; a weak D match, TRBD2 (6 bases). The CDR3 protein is CASSLGEDYEQYF. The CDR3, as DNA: TGCGCCAGCAGCCTAGGGGAGGACTACGAGCAGTACTTC.